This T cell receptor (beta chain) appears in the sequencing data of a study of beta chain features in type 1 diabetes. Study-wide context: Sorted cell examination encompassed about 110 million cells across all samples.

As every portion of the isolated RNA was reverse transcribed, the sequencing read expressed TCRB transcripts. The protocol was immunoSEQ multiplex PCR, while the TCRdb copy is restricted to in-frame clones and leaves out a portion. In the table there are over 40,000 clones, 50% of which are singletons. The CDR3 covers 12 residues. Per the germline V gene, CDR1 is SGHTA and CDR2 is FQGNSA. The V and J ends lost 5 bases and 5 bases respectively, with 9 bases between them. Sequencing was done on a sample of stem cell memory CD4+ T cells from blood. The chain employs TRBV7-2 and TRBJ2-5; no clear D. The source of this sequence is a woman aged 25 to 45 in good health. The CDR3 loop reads CASSVVRETQYF. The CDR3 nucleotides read TGTGCCAGCAGCGTAGTCCGGGAGACCCAGTACTTC. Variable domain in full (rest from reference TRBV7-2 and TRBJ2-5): GAGVSQSPSNKVTEKGKDVELRCDPISGHTALYWYRQSLGQGLEFLIYFQGNSAPDKSGLPSDRFSAERTGGSVSTLTIQRTQQEDSAVYLCASSVVRETQYFGPGTRLLVL.